The next 2 T cell receptor beta chains were all read from a single sample in a study of blood T cell repertoires in COVID-19 (dated by TCRdb to between 2020 and 2021). Libraries came from the immunoSEQ multiplex PCR assay. TCRdb holds this immuneACCESS table with in-frame rearrangements only. Some clones are missing; in checked studies, unresolved V genes explain under half, and the rest has no known cause. A total of about 320,000 clones appear in this sample, 85% of them only once. The ten largest clones take up 1.9% of the sample. The sample consisted of PBMCs or T cells enriched from blood (not recorded which). The receptors come from a woman aged 30 to 39 who had been exposed to COVID-19.

This chain joins TRBV27 and TRBJ2-7; TRBD2 agrees at 11 bases. Germline V gene lookup returns CDR1 MNHEY and CDR2 SMNVEV (reference sequence). The CDR3 runs 15 residues. The V and J ends lost 2 bases and 2 bases, in that order; junction bases with no gene match: 2. CDR3 residues: CASSLTGLAAYEQYF. The CDR3 DNA is TGTGCCAGCAGTTTAACGGGACTAGCGGCCTACGAGCAGTACTTC.

Worth noting for this clone: At one of its ends the junction is not consistent with the germline gene, which may arise from a read error. The chain couples TRBV7-7 to TRBJ2-3; 12 positions agree with TRBD2. Germline V lookup: CDR1 SSHAT, CDR2 FNYEAQ (reference sequence). This CDR3 comprises 18 residues. The DNA for the CDR3 is TGTGCTAGCAGCTTAAATCTAGCGGGGGGGTTTGACACAGATACGCAGTATTTT. Protein product: CASSLNLAGGFDTDTQYF.